The 31 T cell receptor beta chains below were found in one sample sequenced in a study of cytomegalovirus exposure and HLA in healthy donors. PCR involved 60 Vbeta and 13 Jbeta primers. Profiled with immunoSEQ multiplex PCR; TCRdb holds only in-frame clones, not every one. Of 100,000 to 150,000 clones listed, 77% were seen once; the top ten hold around 5.5%. The sample was PBMCs. These receptors were taken from a man between 18 and 35 years old in good health and CMV-seropositive.

The rearrangement joins TRBV9 to TRBJ2-7; D possibly corresponds to TRBD2 (6 bases). V gave up 4 bases and J gave up 3 bases, with 17 bases separating them. The V gene's germline CDR1 is SGDLS and CDR2 YYNGEE. The CDR3 sequence is 15 residues long. In DNA form, the CDR3 reads TGTGCCAGCAGCCCCACGCTGGCGGGGCACTACGAGCAGTACTTC. As protein: CASSPTLAGHYEQYF.

The gene calls are TRBV29-1 and TRBJ2-7, with 7 positions matching TRBD2. The V gene end was trimmed by 4 bases and the J gene end by 4 bases; junction bases not matched to a gene: 7. CDR3 length: 13 amino acids. Germline CDR1 SQVTM, CDR2 ANQGSEA. CDR3 bases: TGCAGCGTTGGCGGCGGGGAGGGGTACGAGCAGTACTTC. Its protein product is CSVGGGEGYEQYF.

The chain uses TRBV28 and TRBJ2-3, with a possible D match to TRBD2 (5 bases). V gave up 3 bases and J gave up 1 base, with 11 bases separating them. The CDR3 is 15 residues long. Germline lookup yields CDR1 MDHEN and CDR2 SYDVKM. The CDR3 loop reads CASSFIGVGTDTQYF. CDR3 nucleotides: TGTGCCAGCAGTTTCATCGGGGTAGGCACAGATACGCAGTATTTT.

This sequence joins TRBV5-1 and TRBJ1-3, with unresolved D. Germline V gives CDR1 SGHRS, CDR2 YFSETQ. This CDR3 region has 16 residues. V was cut by 1 base and J by 4 bases, with 15 bases left in between. CDR3 DNA: TGCGCCAGCAGCTTGATACTTGGAGGGAACGGAAACACCATATATTTT. It codes for CASSLILGGNGNTIYF.

This chain links TRBV5-8 with TRBJ1-2; the D is unclear. V lost 4 bases, J lost 4 bases, and 11 bases lay in between. Germline lookup yields CDR1 SGHTS and CDR2 YDEGEE. CDR3 length: 13 amino acids. The DNA for the CDR3 is TGTGCCAGCAGCCCCCTTGACACCTATGGCTACACCTTC. Translation: CASSPLDTYGYTF.

V gene TRBV19 combines with J gene TRBJ2-5; TRBD2 agrees at 9 bases. J was trimmed by 6 bases and V by 6 bases; bases with no gene match: 17. This CDR3 comprises 17 residues. Per the germline V gene, CDR1 is LNHDA and CDR2 is SQIVND (reference sequence). In DNA, the CDR3 is TGTGCCAGTAGAGACCGGCGGGCTAGCGGGAAGGGGAAGACCCAGTACTTC. Protein product: CASRDRRASGKGKTQYF.

The chain recombines TRBV30 with TRBJ1-2, with 8 bases matching TRBD1. Germline V gene data show CDR1 as GTSNPN and CDR2 as SVGIG (reference sequence). The V segment lost 5 bases and the J segment 3 bases; nucleotides outside the gene matches: 5. The CDR3 contains 13 residues. CDR3 bases: TGTGCCTGGCTGGACAGGGCGGACTATGGCTACACCTTC. Its translation is CAWLDRADYGYTF.

The V and J genes are TRBV2 and TRBJ2-1, with 8 positions matching TRBD2. The CDR3 has 11 amino acids. Trimming at V came to 10 bases and at J to 15 bases, leaving 11 bases not matched to a gene. Germline CDR1 and CDR2: SNHLY and FYNNEI. CDR3: CATWSRGGAFF. The DNA of the CDR3 is TGTGCCACCTGGTCCCGGGGGGGTGCGTTCTTC.

The chain has TRBV28 and TRBJ1-1; 9 nucleotides match TRBD1. Losses at the gene ends were 6 bases for V and 7 bases for J; bases not matched to a gene: 6. This CDR3 contains 13 residues. Germline-derived CDR1 and CDR2 are MDHEN and SYDVKM. CDR3 amino acids: CASRDRTGVEAFF. The DNA for the CDR3 is TGTGCCAGCAGGGATCGGACAGGGGTTGAAGCTTTCTTT.

This clone was detected a few times. This chain connects TRBV7-3 to TRBJ1-2; a weak D match, TRBD1 (5 bases). V lost 4 bases and J 2 bases, leaving 8 bases between the germline ends. CDR3 size: 13 residues. Germline values: CDR1 SGHTA, CDR2 FQGTGA. CDR3 nucleotides: TGTGCCAGCAGCTCTACAGGAAACTATGGCTACACCTTC. This gives the protein CASSSTGNYGYTF.

This chain links TRBV5-8 with TRBJ1-4, with D possibly being TRBD1 (5 bases). The germline V gene encodes CDR1 SGHTS and CDR2 YDEGEE. V lost 4 bases to trimming and J lost 0 bases, with 16 bases between them. CDR3 length equals 17 residues. The CDR3 loop is CASSTLLQEATNEKLFF. CDR3 DNA: TGTGCCAGCAGCACCCTGCTACAGGAAGCAACTAATGAAAAACTGTTTTTT.

This rearrangement joins TRBV21-1 to TRBJ1-2; no check of the table's D call, TRBD1, against the DNA was made. TRBV21-1 is a listed pseudogene. The CDR3 spans 14 residues. CDR3 sequence reads: CASSNPTTGGGYTF. The CDR3 bases are TGTGCCAGCAGCAACCCAACCACAGGGGGTGGCTACACCTTC.

The chain links TRBV29-1 to TRBJ2-1; 9 nucleotides align to TRBD2. CDR1 is SQVTM, CDR2 ANQGSEA, per germline. J was trimmed by 0 bases and V by 8 bases; bases with no gene match: 5. This CDR3 has 14 residues. For the CDR3, the DNA is TGCAGCTCGGATAGCGGGAGCTCCTACAATGAGCAGTTCTTC. Translated, it gives CSSDSGSSYNEQFF.

The chain uses TRBV9 and TRBJ2-1; D gene unclear. The ends were cut back, 3 bases at V and 0 bases at J, with 16 bases in the middle. The CDR3 totals 17 residues. Per the germline V gene, CDR1 is SGDLS and CDR2 is YYNGEE. Written as DNA, the CDR3 is TGTGCCAGCAGCGCGTCCGCCATCTATGGCTCCTACAATGAGCAGTTCTTC. Protein: CASSASAIYGSYNEQFF.

The rearrangement uses TRBV28 and TRBJ2-7; 11 nucleotides align to TRBD1. CDR1 MDHEN and CDR2 SYDVKM come from the germline V gene. V shed 1 base, J shed 5 bases, and the junction held 1 base outside the gene matches. This CDR3 has 14 amino acids. The CDR3 sequence is CASSLSDRGHEQYF. CDR3 sequence (DNA): TGTGCCAGCAGTTTATCGGACAGGGGGCACGAGCAGTACTTC.

The rearrangement joins TRBV5-4 to TRBJ2-5; a possible D gene is TRBD2 (6 bases). The V end lost 1 base, the J end lost 9 bases, and 19 bases lay between the germline ends. The CDR3 runs 15 residues. Germline V CDR1 and CDR2: SGHNT, YYREEE (reference sequence). The CDR3 sequence: CASSLLFGGVRAQYF. CDR3 DNA sequence: TGTGCCAGCAGCTTGTTGTTCGGCGGGGTGAGGGCCCAGTACTTC.

A few counts support this clone. This chain uses TRBV6-5 with TRBJ2-7; D is possibly TRBD1 (5 bases). Trimming shortened V by 5 bases and J by 0 bases, and 11 bases separated the two germline ends. Germline loops: CDR1 MNHEY, CDR2 SVGAGI. The CDR3 runs 14 residues. The CDR3: CASSAFGASYEQYF. In DNA, the CDR3 is TGTGCCAGCAGTGCGTTTGGGGCCTCCTACGAGCAGTACTTC.

In its sample, this clone was seen once. Here the CDR3 reads CAWSVTYMNTEAFF. CDR3 sequence (DNA): TGTGCCTGGAGTGTAACCTATATGAACACTGAAGCTTTCTTT. The chain is built from TRBV30 and TRBJ1-1, with D unresolved. V dropped 0 bases and J dropped 0 bases, with 8 bases sitting between them. The CDR3 covers 14 residues. Germline V lookup: CDR1 GTSNPN, CDR2 SVGIG (reference sequence).

The V call is TRBV14, the J call TRBJ2-5; D is uncertain. Trimming removed 1 base from V and 5 bases from J, with 8 bases in between. The CDR3 has 13 amino acids. Germline V gene sequence: CDR1 SGHDN, CDR2 FVKESK. CDR3 bases: TGTGCCAGCAGCCAAGTCTCGTTGGAGACCCAGTACTTC. The encoded protein is CASSQVSLETQYF.

This clone showed up just a few times. The rearrangement links TRBV7-6 to TRBJ1-1; D gene uncertain. Trimming took off 0 bases at V and 4 bases at J, with 6 bases between the two ends. The CDR3 runs 13 residues. The germline V gene encodes CDR1 SGHVS and CDR2 FNYEAQ. The CDR3: CASSLAAATEAFF. The CDR3 nucleotides are TGTGCCAGCAGCTTAGCTGCGGCCACTGAAGCTTTCTTT.

This chain links TRBV18 with TRBJ2-5; no firm D call. The tail of the sequence fits TRBJ2-7 better, so the J call may be wrong. The CDR3 runs 12 residues. Germline loops: CDR1 KGHSH, CDR2 LQKENI. The CDR3, as DNA: TGTGCCAGCTCAACTCAAGTCTACGAGCAGTACTTC. Its protein is CASSTQVYEQYF.

This chain joins TRBV9 and TRBJ2-3; 7 bases fit TRBD2. This CDR3 has 15 residues. V shed 4 bases, J shed 2 bases, and the junction held 7 bases outside the gene matches. Germline assignment: CDR1 SGDLS and CDR2 YYNGEE. The CDR3: CASSWGGSATDTQYF. The CDR3 region has the DNA TGTGCCAGCAGCTGGGGGGGGAGTGCCACAGATACGCAGTATTTT.

The gene calls are TRBV5-1 and TRBJ2-1; 11 nucleotides line up with TRBD1. Germline CDR1 reads SGHRS; CDR2 reads YFSETQ. The CDR3 sequence is 15 residues long. V lost 4 bases and J lost 8; bases outside the gene matches: 8. CDR3 in DNA: TGCGCCAGCAGCGGGGAGGGACAGGGGGTCGATGAGCAGTTCTTC. It codes for CASSGEGQGVDEQFF.

V usage is TRBV27 and J usage is TRBJ1-4, with 10 bases aligning to TRBD1. The junction had 8 bases not matched to a gene; V was cut back by 0 bases and J by 4 bases. CDR1 MNHEY and CDR2 SMNVEV come from the germline V gene (reference sequence). This CDR3 has 18 residues. The CDR3 protein is CASSLSGQGSFINEKLFF. CDR3 DNA: TGTGCCAGCAGTTTATCGGGACAGGGGTCCTTTATTAATGAAAAACTGTTTTTT.

The chain employs TRBV10-1 and TRBJ1-1; D not resolved. Germline values: CDR1 WNHNN, CDR2 SYGVQD (reference sequence). The CDR3 totals 14 residues. The V gene lost 2 bases and the J gene lost 0 bases, with 7 bases spanning the gap. Written as DNA, the CDR3 is TGCGCCAGCAGTGAGGGCCTTATGAACACTGAAGCTTTCTTT. This translates into CASSEGLMNTEAFF.

This sequence joins TRBV7-8 and TRBJ1-5; a weak D match, TRBD1 (6 bases). CDR3 size: 18 residues. Germline V gene sequence: CDR1 SGHVS, CDR2 FQNEAQ. The germline V and J ends were trimmed by 5 bases and 0 bases, with 20 bases remaining between them. The CDR3 sequence: CASSLSLVDSYSNQPQHF. The CDR3 bases are TGTGCCAGCAGCCTCAGCTTAGTGGACAGCTATAGCAATCAGCCCCAGCATTTT.

The gene calls are TRBV7-9 and TRBJ1-6; TRBD1 is a possible D gene (6 bases). The CDR3 length is 14 residues. The V and J ends lost 1 base and 7 bases respectively, with 8 bases between them. Germline V gene sequence: CDR1 SEHNR, CDR2 FQNEAQ (reference sequence). As DNA, the CDR3 is TGTGCCAGCAGCTTAGGGACAGACAATTCACCCCTCCACTTT. Its protein is CASSLGTDNSPLHF.

The V gene is TRBV28, the J gene TRBJ2-6; D gene uncertain. From germline, CDR1 is MDHEN and CDR2 SYDVKM. The length of the CDR3 is 15 residues. V was trimmed by 1 base and J by 0 bases, leaving 4 bases between them. DNA for the CDR3: TGTGCCAGCAGTTTATTCGGCTCTGGGGCCAACGTCCTGACTTTC. It translates to CASSLFGSGANVLTF.

The chain is built from TRBV7-3 and TRBJ2-5; no clear D gene. V gave up 4 bases and J gave up 2 bases, with 11 bases separating them. Germline CDR1 SGHTA, CDR2 FQGTGA. The CDR3 is 14 residues long. As DNA, the CDR3 is TGTGCCAGCAGCTCCTCAGGTGAACAAGAGACCCAGTACTTC. This translates into CASSSSGEQETQYF.

The chain is built from TRBV5-6 and TRBJ2-2, with 7 bases that match TRBD2. Germline V lookup: CDR1 SGHDT, CDR2 YYEEEE. This CDR3 is 15 amino acids long. After removal of 0 bases from V and 4 bases from J, the junction contained 3 bases not matched to a gene. DNA of the CDR3: TGTGCCAGCAGCTTGGGTGGGAGGGCCACCGGGGAGCTGTTTTTT. This encodes CASSLGGRATGELFF.

The chain joins TRBV4-2 to TRBJ1-3, with 7 bases fitting TRBD1. The germline V gene has CDR1 LGHNA and CDR2 YNFKEQ. V gave up 0 bases and J gave up 4 bases; unmatched junction bases: 3. CDR3 length equals 15 residues. The CDR3 region is CASSQEDRAGNTIYF. CDR3 DNA sequence: TGTGCCAGCAGCCAAGAAGACAGGGCCGGAAACACCATATATTTT.